This is a list of T cell receptor beta chains from one sample in a study of T-cell memory formation after mild COVID-19. TCRdb redid the calling of the 5' RACE reads with MiXCR, one entry per CDR3 protein. The sample lists about 400,000 distinct CDR3 sequences, more than 15% occurring once. Sequenced sample: PBMCs or a T cell subset sorted from them (not recorded which). The receptors come from a man in his late teens or twenties who had mild COVID-19 (a few samples of this study predate the infection). Cell type and time point are not known. The CDR3 runs from the conserved cysteine through the conserved F or W. Each record gives: J gene, V gene, CDR3 protein.

>TRBJ2-1|TRBV4-1
CASSQVTLPVGNEQFF
>TRBJ2-5|TRBV4-2
CASSQALAGAVGSETQYF
>TRBJ2-1|TRBV12-3/TRBV12-4
CASSPMGAQNEQFF
>TRBJ1-2|TRBV20-1
CTAPGINYGYTF
>TRBJ1-1|TRBV6-6
CASSYRPLTGSNTEAFF
>TRBJ2-3|TRBV4-2
CASSQEWGGPGDTQYF
>TRBJ2-5|TRBV7-9
CASSLVEGSGETQYF
>TRBJ1-2|TRBV28
CASSGDRVRGYTF
>TRBJ2-3|TRBV5-5
CASSPRRVTDTQYF
>TRBJ1-2|TRBV7-2
CASSRAPGLNGYTF
>TRBJ2-1|TRBV4-1
CASSQVQRGANEQFF
>TRBJ2-7|TRBV5-1
CASRFQQDSSYEQYF
>TRBJ2-1|TRBV15
CATSGNSGGSYNEQFF
>TRBJ1-4|TRBV4-1
CASSQDRVGEKLFF
>TRBJ2-7|TRBV6-6
CASRKGGQGIYEQYF
>TRBJ2-7|TRBV5-4
CASSLGVSAGEQYF
>TRBJ1-1|TRBV5-1
CASSLGVGGDTEAFF
>TRBJ1-4|TRBV5-1
CASSPQRGSKEPNEKLFF
>TRBJ1-1|TRBV6-5
CASSLRWGRNTEAFF
>TRBJ1-6|TRBV12-3/TRBV12-4
CASSLTQARENNSPLHF
>TRBJ1-2|TRBV29-1
CSVTGGDPFYGYTF
>TRBJ2-5|TRBV5-1
CASSQLAGDRETHYF
>TRBJ2-7|TRBV5-1
CASRSSGTGAYEQYF
>TRBJ2-2|TRBV7-2
CASSLGWTSGELFF
>TRBJ1-2|TRBV7-9
CASSWRDKPNYGYTF
>TRBJ2-5|TRBV9
CASSVGLYRTGGGETQYF
>TRBJ2-3|TRBV4-3
CASSQVGRTGRGGDTQYF
>TRBJ2-5|TRBV4-1
CASRGLGTQETQYF
>TRBJ1-1|TRBV5-1
CASIGSGNTEAFF
>TRBJ2-1|TRBV6-2/TRBV6-3
CASTLGASGGLTYNEQFF
>TRBJ2-3|TRBV9
CASSVEGVTDTQYF
>TRBJ2-5|TRBV12-3/TRBV12-4
CASSLRQGGRETQYF
>TRBJ1-2|TRBV7-6
CASSPRGEYYGYTF
>TRBJ1-5|TRBV5-1
CASSPSGTGYEPQHF
>TRBJ2-2|TRBV28
CASRGRGTGELFF
>TRBJ2-7|TRBV20-1
CSAVAFQGGEQYF
>TRBJ2-1|TRBV7-2
CASSVDRSPVDPFF
>TRBJ1-2|TRBV11-2
CASSPDRATNYGYTF
>TRBJ1-1|TRBV11-2
CASSLPTGTGQLETEAFF
>TRBJ1-4|TRBV6-2/TRBV6-3
CASRLGGENEKLFF
>TRBJ2-3|TRBV11-2
CASSRLAGGLSTDTQYF
>TRBJ2-7|TRBV20-1
CSASQPTGVYEQYF
>TRBJ2-2|TRBV9
CASKGGGASATGELFF
>TRBJ2-6|TRBV19
CASSIGTSGANVLTF
>TRBJ2-1|TRBV29-1
CSVVANEQFF